The 22 T cell receptor beta chains below come from one sample, sequenced in a study of T cell repertoires in cytomegalovirus infection. TCRdb recomputed calls from the reads with MiXCR, one row per CDR3 protein. The sample lists about 890,000 distinct CDR3 sequences; around 32% were seen once. These receptors' antigens are unknown. This sample comprised cultured CD8+ T cells from PBMCs, obtained from culture after CMV antigen stimulation. The receptors were sampled from a human donor in good health (CMV status not recorded). Some clones in this sample may be carry-over from other donors' samples.

V is TRBV7-9 and J is TRBJ1-1; possibly TRBD1 for D (6 bases). Germline CDR1 is SEHNR and CDR2 is FQNEAQ (reference sequence). The V end was cut by 4 bases, the J end by 1 base, with 25 bases between. CDR3 length: 19 amino acids. CDR3 loop: CASSSSFVPGGAGNTEAFF. The CDR3 nucleotides read TGTGCCAGCAGCTCCTCTTTTGTTCCGGGGGGCGCCGGGAACACTGAAGCTTTCTTT.

The sample holds a few counts of this clonotype. The chain employs TRBV19 and TRBJ2-5, with a weak D call TRBD2 (5 bases). Germline values: CDR1 LNHDA, CDR2 SQIVND (reference sequence). The V end was cut by 3 bases, the J end by 3 bases, with 14 bases between. This CDR3 comprises 15 residues. This CDR3 is CASSISGNTKETQYF. Written as DNA, the CDR3 is TGTGCCAGTAGTATTTCGGGGAATACGAAAGAGACCCAGTACTTC. The whole variable domain, remainder taken from reference TRBV19 and TRBJ2-5, is DGGITQSPKYLFRKEGQNVTLSCEQNLNHDAMYWYRQDPGQGLRLIYYSQIVNDFQKGDIAEGYSVSREKKESFPLTVTSAQKNPTAFYLCASSISGNTKETQYFGPGTRLLVL.

This clonotype was recorded a few times. V gene TRBV6-5 combines with J gene TRBJ1-2; D possibly corresponds to TRBD1 (6 bases). This CDR3 region has 17 residues. The germline gives CDR1 MNHEY, CDR2 SVGAGI. The V gene lost 6 bases and the J gene lost 0 bases, with 20 bases spanning the gap. For the CDR3, the DNA is TGTGCCAGCAGCGAATTCCGGGACATCCGGACTAACTATGGCTACACCTTC. Translating it yields CASSEFRDIRTNYGYTF.

This chain uses TRBV4-1 with TRBJ1-2, with D unresolved. CDR3 length equals 15 residues. Trimming removed 0 bases at V and 6 bases at J, with 14 bases between. CDR1 and CDR2 (germline): MGHRA, YSYEKL. The CDR3 sequence: CASSQEGRHWDGYTF. CDR3 coding DNA: TGCGCCAGCAGCCAAGAAGGTCGGCATTGGGATGGCTACACCTTC.

There are a few counts of this clonotype. V usage is TRBV7-9 and J usage is TRBJ2-1; 12 positions match TRBD2. The CDR3 is 16 residues long. Germline-derived CDR1 and CDR2 are SEHNR and FQNEAQ (reference sequence). Trimming at V came to 5 bases and at J to 4 bases, leaving 6 bases not matched to a gene. The CDR3 bases are TGTGCCAGCAGCATACGGACTAGCGGGGTGTACAATGAGCAGTTCTTC. As protein: CASSIRTSGVYNEQFF.

In its sample, this clonotype was seen a few times. The chain links TRBV14 to TRBJ1-1; 9 nucleotides match TRBD1. Germline CDR1 is SGHDN and CDR2 is FVKESK. After removal of 4 bases from V and 6 bases from J, the junction contained 6 bases not matched to a gene. This CDR3 has 14 amino acids. CDR3 sequence (DNA): TGTGCCAGCAGCCGTGACAGGGGGAGGGCTGAAGCTTTCTTT. Protein: CASSRDRGRAEAFF.

The chain has TRBV6-8 and TRBJ1-1; D not resolved. V was clipped by 5 bases and J by 5 bases, with 18 bases between them. The CDR3 runs 15 residues. The V gene's germline CDR1 is MNHGY and CDR2 SAAAGT. The DNA of the CDR3 is TGTGCCAGCAGTGTCTCGAGCCCGCGGGAGACTGAAGCTTTCTTT. Translated: CASSVSSPRETEAFF.

This clonotype has just a few counts. CDR3 in amino acids: CASSRPDETDTQYF. The CDR3 DNA sequence: TGTGCCAGCAGCCGACCCGATGAAACAGATACGCAGTATTTT. The chain employs TRBV28 and TRBJ2-3; no clear D. The CDR3 runs 14 residues. Trimming took 6 bases from V and 3 from J, leaving 13 bases between them. CDR1 MDHEN and CDR2 SYDVKM come from the germline V gene.

Many counts were recorded for this clonotype. The rearrangement uses TRBV7-2 and TRBJ1-3; possibly TRBD1 for D (5 bases). Germline lookup yields CDR1 SGHTA and CDR2 FQGNSA. There are 19 residues in the CDR3. The V gene lost 1 base and the J gene lost 2 bases, with 21 bases spanning the gap. The CDR3 spells CASSLDSRLTGFPGNTIYF. The CDR3 coding sequence is TGTGCCAGCAGCTTAGACAGCCGTCTCACAGGTTTTCCTGGAAACACCATATATTTT. The full variable domain, with the rest looked up from reference TRBV7-2 and TRBJ1-3, is GAGVSQSPSNKVTEKGKDVELRCDPISGHTALYWYRQSLGQGLEFLIYFQGNSAPDKSGLPSDRFSAERTGGSVSTLTIQRTQQEDSAVYLCASSLDSRLTGFPGNTIYFGEGSWLTVV.

The rearrangement uses TRBV6-8 and TRBJ2-7, with D maybe TRBD1 (6 bases). Germline CDR1 MNHGY, CDR2 SAAAGT. V lost 0 bases and J lost 2, with 14 bases in between. The CDR3 runs 16 residues. The CDR3 DNA reads TGTGCCAGCAGTTACTCCGAGGACAGTCTTCCCTACGAGCAGTACTTC. This encodes CASSYSEDSLPYEQYF.

As regards this clonotype: Its ends do not fully match the called genes, so a read error is possible. This rearrangement joins TRBV11-2 to TRBJ2-2, with 9 bases fitting TRBD2. This CDR3 region has 17 residues. Germline V gives CDR1 SGHAT, CDR2 FQNNGV. This CDR3 reads CASRLPLTSGLTRELFF. The CDR3 bases are TGTGCCAGCAGGCTTCCCTTGACTAGCGGCCTCACCAGGGAGCTGTTTTTT.

The chain employs TRBV7-9 and TRBJ1-2; maybe TRBD1 (6 bases). From germline, CDR1 is SEHNR and CDR2 FQNEAQ (reference sequence). The CDR3 has 15 amino acids. The ends were cut back, 4 bases at V and 6 bases at J, with 18 bases in the middle. The CDR3 reads CASSSSLGAGHGYTF. CDR3 bases: TGTGCCAGCAGCTCCTCTTTGGGGGCAGGTCATGGCTACACCTTC.

The chain is built from TRBV27 and TRBJ1-5; TRBD1 might be the D (6 bases). V dropped 0 bases and J dropped 2 bases, with 17 bases sitting between them. The CDR3 contains 18 residues. The germline gives CDR1 MNHEY, CDR2 SMNVEV (reference sequence). The DNA of the CDR3 is TGTGCCAGCAGTTTATCTTGGGGGGCGCTTGAGGGCAATCAGCCCCAGCATTTT. Translation gives CASSLSWGALEGNQPQHF.

This clonotype was seen only a few times. V and J are TRBV29-1 and TRBJ2-1, with TRBD1 matching over 8 bases. Per the germline V gene, CDR1 is SQVTM and CDR2 is ANQGSEA. J lost 2 bases, V lost 8 bases, and 8 bases had no gene match. This CDR3 region has 14 residues. The chain's CDR3 is CSFWTGSTYNEQFF. CDR3 DNA: TGCAGCTTCTGGACAGGGTCGACCTACAATGAGCAGTTCTTC.

The chain recombines TRBV11-2 with TRBJ2-1; D possibly corresponds to TRBD2 (5 bases). The CDR3 length is 15 residues. From germline, CDR1 is SGHAT and CDR2 FQNNGV. With 5 bases removed from V and 7 bases from J, the gap between germline ends came to 18 bases. The CDR3 DNA reads as TGTGCCAGCAGCGTCCCCGGCCTAGCAGCGAATGAGCAGTTCTTC. This translates into CASSVPGLAANEQFF.

This clonotype was recorded many times. V is TRBV7-2 and J is TRBJ2-3; 14 bases map to TRBD2. The CDR3 loop spans 17 amino acids. Germline trimming cut 5 bases from V and 2 bases from J; bases unmatched to any gene: 6. Germline lookup yields CDR1 SGHTA and CDR2 FQGNSA. The CDR3 nucleotides are TGTGCCAGCAGCCACCGACTAGCGGGGGGGACCACAGATACGCAGTATTTT. Protein sequence: CASSHRLAGGTTDTQYF.

The J gene is TRBJ2-2, the V gene TRBV2; 7 positions agree with TRBD1. CDR1 and CDR2 from the germline V gene are SNHLY and FYNNEI. This CDR3 has 16 amino acids. V lost 5 bases and J lost 0; bases outside the gene matches: 6. As DNA, the CDR3 is TGTGCCAGCAGTCTTAACAGGGGCCCGAACACCGGGGAGCTGTTTTTT. Its translation: CASSLNRGPNTGELFF.

This sequence joins TRBV12-3 or TRBV12-4 and TRBJ2-1, with TRBD1 identical over 10 bases. V was pared by 5 bases and J by 14 bases, with 24 bases of the junction left unmatched. This CDR3 region has 18 residues. In DNA form, the CDR3 reads TGTGCCAGCAGTCCCGGACCGGGACAGGGGCCCCGCTCGGTCGCGGAGTTCTTC. Amino acids: CASSPGPGQGPRSVAEFF.

V usage is TRBV11-2 and J usage is TRBJ1-2; 12 bases line up with TRBD1. V shed 5 bases and J 8 bases; nucleotides not matched to a gene: 9. CDR3 length: 15 amino acids. The germline gives CDR1 SGHAT, CDR2 FQNNGV. DNA for the CDR3: TGTGCCAGCAGCGCCGGGGGGACAGGGGGCTACGGCTACACCTTC. Its translation: CASSAGGTGGYGYTF. Variable domain in full (rest from reference TRBV11-2 and TRBJ1-2): EAGVAQSPRYKIIEKRQSVAFWCNPISGHATLYWYQQILGQGPKLLIQFQNNGVVDDSQLPKDRFSAERLKGVDSTLKIQPAKLEDSAVYLCASSAGGTGGYGYTFGSGTRLTVV.

This clonotype showed up just a few times. J is TRBJ1-1 and V is TRBV6-5; D not certain. Germline V gene data show CDR1 as MNHEY and CDR2 as SVGAGI. V gave up 6 bases and J gave up 1 base, with 9 bases separating them. CDR3 length equals 13 residues. CDR3 DNA sequence: TGTGCCAGCAGAGGCCGTTGGAACACTGAAGCTTTCTTT. Its protein is CASRGRWNTEAFF.

V gene TRBV2 combines with J gene TRBJ1-6; 7 bases fit TRBD1. With 3 bases clipped from V and 8 bases from J, the junction kept 4 bases outside the gene matches. This CDR3 spans 14 amino acids. Germline V gives CDR1 SNHLY, CDR2 FYNNEI. CDR3 sequence: CASSDTGADSPLHF. The CDR3 coding sequence is TGTGCCAGCAGTGATACAGGGGCGGATTCACCCCTCCACTTT.

This chain uses TRBV20-1 with TRBJ2-1, with 9 bases fitting TRBD2. Per the germline V gene, CDR1 is DFQATT and CDR2 is SNEGSKA (reference sequence). J lost 5 bases, V lost 3 bases, and 17 bases had no gene match. This CDR3 has 18 residues. The CDR3 DNA reads TGCAGTGCTAGCGTACGACTAGCGGCTCCAAGTCCGCACAATGAGCAGTTCTTC. Encoded protein: CSASVRLAAPSPHNEQFF.